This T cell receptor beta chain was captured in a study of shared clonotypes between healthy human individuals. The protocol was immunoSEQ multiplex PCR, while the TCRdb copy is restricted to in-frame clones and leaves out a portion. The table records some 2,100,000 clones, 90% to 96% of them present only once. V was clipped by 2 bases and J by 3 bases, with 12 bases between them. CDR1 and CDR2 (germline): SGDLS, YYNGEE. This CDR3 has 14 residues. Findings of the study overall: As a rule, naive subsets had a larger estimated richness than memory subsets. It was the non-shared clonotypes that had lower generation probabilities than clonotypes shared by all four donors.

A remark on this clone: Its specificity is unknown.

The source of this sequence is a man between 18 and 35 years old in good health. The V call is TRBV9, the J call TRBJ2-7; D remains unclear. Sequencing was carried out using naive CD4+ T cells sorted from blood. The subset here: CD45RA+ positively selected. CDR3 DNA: TGTGCCAGCAGCGTGGACGGATCAGTCTACGAGCAGTACTTC. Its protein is CASSVDGSVYEQYF.